One T cell receptor beta chain is described in this entry. This clonotype was detected only a few times. It lacks a known antigen. No base-level quality is on record; no much larger clone is a single base apart. This sample is drawn from a study of blood T cells in healthy people across ages (dated by TCRdb to 2013 to 2016). A note on the overall study: In model experiments, template switching captured about one uniquely barcoded TCR beta cDNA molecule for every two T cells. Age-related changes in TCR beta repertoire diversity were measured in the study by deep sequencing normalized with unique cDNA molecular identifiers. Four age groups were formed from the donors: young (average approximately 16 years), middle-aged (approximately 40), aged (more than 55) and long-lived (around 82). To avoid experimental bias, donors of different ages were spread randomly across the sequencing lanes. The study analyzed two additional independent replicas of 1 million unique cDNA reads from the same blood draw for two donors, one aged 18 to 30 and one aged 80 or older.

The library was obtained by 5' RACE. Instrument used: Illumina HiSeq 2500. A second PCR of roughly 7 to 12 cycles was performed with a sample-barcoded 5' primer and a J-beta primer mix. A unique molecular identifier was introduced onto each TCR beta cDNA molecule by a template-switch 5' adaptor carrying 12 random nucleotides. Each sample yielded at least 3 million CDR3-containing paired-end reads. The Mint cDNA synthesis kit, primed by a TRBC-specific oligonucleotide, was used to synthesize first-strand cDNA from all RNA. Following uracil-DNA glycosylase treatment, a first 18-cycle PCR with universal primers M1SS and BC2_uni_R was performed on all cDNA. On the authors' methods: Each sample was normalized by randomly selecting 1 million high-quality reads, each carrying a distinct molecular identifier. Reads sharing molecular identifiers were discarded rather than binned into consensus sequences. MiTCR, with a Q25 quality threshold and the strictest error-elimination algorithm, was used for CDR3 identification, clonotype clustering and error correction. A nonparametric unseen species model with Euler transformation was used to estimate a lower bound on total TCR beta diversity. TCRdb took the public reads, trimmed them with fastp at Q25, ran MiXCR for clone calling and kept in-frame beta chains. Every entry covers one CDR3 protein and lists the most common genes and DNA from its rows. TCRdb assigned the V and J calls; the authors' analysis was not used. This sample is represented by approximately 940,000 distinct CDR3 sequences; around 48% of them were singletons. Of the sample, 10% to 15% is held by the ten largest clones.

Broad study findings and their caveats: The CMV infection status of donors was not known, potentially confounding age-related changes in expanded clonotypes. The percentage of naive T cells measured by flow cytometry correlated strongly with observed TCR beta diversity. Compared with the aged group, the long-lived group had more naive CD4+ T cells, fewer expanded clones and increased TCR diversity, a pattern suggesting age selection. Conclusive comparison of naive and antigen-experienced compartments was prevented by the profiling of bulk unsorted PBMCs. As age increased, observed TCR beta diversity per million T cells dropped in a roughly linear way, and a significant reduction was already evident by age 40. Estimates of total diversity based on one million sequenced T cells were considered lower bounds and underestimates.

The germline V gene (reference sequence) gives CDR1 as DFQATT and CDR2 as SNEGSKA. There are 12 amino acids in the CDR3, from cysteine to phenylalanine inclusive. Just CDR3 DNA is preserved here, 36 bases in frame from base 1. Deletion took 2 bases off V and 9 bases off J, with a span of 8 bases between the germline ends. The donors were roughly 40 Caucasian individuals from Russia, aged roughly 6 to 100 years, who were systemically healthy. Around 10 milliliters of peripheral blood were collected from each donor into EDTA-treated Vacutainer tubes. Ficoll-Paque density-gradient centrifugation was used to isolate PBMCs, with at least 7 million per sample. Total RNA was extracted from PBMCs with Trizol reagent, with at least 6 micrograms obtained per sample. For every donor, flow cytometry on a PBMC aliquot measured the percentage of naive CD45RAhigh/CD27high T cells.

The sequence was collected from a man aged 25 to 40 in good health. Sequencing input: blood. The rearranged chain carries TRBV20-1 and TRBJ1-6; the D gene identity is not certain. Read as DNA, the sequence is TGCAGTGCTAGAAAGGGCGGTTCACCCCTCCACTTT. Translated, it reads CSARKGGSPLHF.